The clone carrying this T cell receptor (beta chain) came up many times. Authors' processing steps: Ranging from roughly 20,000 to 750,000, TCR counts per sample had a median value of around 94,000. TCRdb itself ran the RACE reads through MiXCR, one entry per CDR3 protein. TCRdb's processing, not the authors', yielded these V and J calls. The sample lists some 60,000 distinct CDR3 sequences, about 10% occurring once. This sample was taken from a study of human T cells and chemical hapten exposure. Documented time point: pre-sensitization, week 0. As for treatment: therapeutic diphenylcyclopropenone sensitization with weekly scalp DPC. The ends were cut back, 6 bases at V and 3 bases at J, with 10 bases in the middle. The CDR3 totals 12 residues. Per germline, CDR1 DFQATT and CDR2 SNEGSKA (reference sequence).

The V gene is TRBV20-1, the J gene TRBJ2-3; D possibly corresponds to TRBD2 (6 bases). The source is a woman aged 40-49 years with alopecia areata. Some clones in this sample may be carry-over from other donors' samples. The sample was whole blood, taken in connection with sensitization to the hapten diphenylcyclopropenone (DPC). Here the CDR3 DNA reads TGCAGTGCGGGCAGCGGGACAGATACGCAGTATTTT. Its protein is CSAGSGTDTQYF.